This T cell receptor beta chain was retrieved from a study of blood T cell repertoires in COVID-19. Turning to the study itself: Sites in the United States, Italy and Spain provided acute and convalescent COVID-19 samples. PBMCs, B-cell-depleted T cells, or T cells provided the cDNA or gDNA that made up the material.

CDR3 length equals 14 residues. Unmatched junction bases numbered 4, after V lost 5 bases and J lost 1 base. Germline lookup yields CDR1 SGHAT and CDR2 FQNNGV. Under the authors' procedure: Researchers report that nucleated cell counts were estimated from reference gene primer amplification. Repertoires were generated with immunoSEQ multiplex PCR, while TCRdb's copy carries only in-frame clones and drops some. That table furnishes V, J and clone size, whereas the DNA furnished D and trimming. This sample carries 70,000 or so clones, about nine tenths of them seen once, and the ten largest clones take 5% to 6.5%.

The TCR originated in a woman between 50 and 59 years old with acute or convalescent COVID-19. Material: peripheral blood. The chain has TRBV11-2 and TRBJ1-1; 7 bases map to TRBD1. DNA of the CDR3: TGTGCCAGCAGCACCCGGACAGGGAACACTGAAGCTTTCTTT. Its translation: CASSTRTGNTEAFF.